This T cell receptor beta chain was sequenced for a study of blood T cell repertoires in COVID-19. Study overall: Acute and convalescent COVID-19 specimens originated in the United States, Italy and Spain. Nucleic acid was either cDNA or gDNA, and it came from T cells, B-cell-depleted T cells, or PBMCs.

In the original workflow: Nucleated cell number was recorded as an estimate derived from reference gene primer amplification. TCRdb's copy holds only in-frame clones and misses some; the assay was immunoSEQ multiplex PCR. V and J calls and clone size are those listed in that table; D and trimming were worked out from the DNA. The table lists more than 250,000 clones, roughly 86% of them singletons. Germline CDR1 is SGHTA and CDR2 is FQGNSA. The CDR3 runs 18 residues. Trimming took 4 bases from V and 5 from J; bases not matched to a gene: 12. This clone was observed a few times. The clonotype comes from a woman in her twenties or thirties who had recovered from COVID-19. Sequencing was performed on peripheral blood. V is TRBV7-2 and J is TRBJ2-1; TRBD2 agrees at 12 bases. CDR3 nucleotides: TGTGCCAGCAGCTCCCGACCTAGCGGGGGGGCACGGGACAATGAGCAGTTCTTC. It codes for CASSSRPSGGARDNEQFF. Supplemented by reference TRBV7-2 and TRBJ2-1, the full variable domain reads GAGVSQSPSNKVTEKGKDVELRCDPISGHTALYWYRQSLGQGLEFLIYFQGNSAPDKSGLPSDRFSAERTGGSVSTLTIQRTQQEDSAVYLCASSSRPSGGARDNEQFFGPGTRLTVL.